These 24 T cell receptor beta chains were sequenced from one sample in a study of shared clonotypes between healthy human individuals. TCRdb keeps only in-frame clones here, not all; method: immunoSEQ multiplex PCR. The sample lists under 200,000 clones; 90% to 95% were seen once. Sample: naive CD4+ T cells sorted from blood. Subset specified: CD45RA+ positively selected. The receptors derive from a woman aged 25 to 39 in good health.

The chain carries TRBV25-1 and TRBJ2-7; D call uncertain. Germline V CDR1 and CDR2: MGHDK, SYGVNS. Trimming took 3 bases from V and 2 from J, leaving 11 bases between them. The CDR3 sequence is 14 residues long. The CDR3 DNA reads as TGTGCCAGCAGTGAGGACGGAGTCACCTACGAGCAGTACTTC. Residues: CASSEDGVTYEQYF.

The chain employs TRBV6-1 and TRBJ1-2; D not resolved. Trimming cost V 2 bases and J 3 bases, with 13 bases left between them. Germline CDR1 is MNHNS and CDR2 is SASEGT. The CDR3 totals 15 residues. The DNA of the CDR3 is TGTGCCAGCAGTGAACGTGGGTGGTCGGACTATGGCTACACCTTC. Its protein product is CASSERGWSDYGYTF.

This clone has just one count. J is TRBJ1-2 and V is TRBV6-4; 7 bases fit TRBD1. The CDR3 is 15 residues long. V gave up 6 bases and J gave up 4 bases; unmatched junction bases: 11. Germline V gene data show CDR1 as MRHNA and CDR2 as SNTAGT. CDR3: CASRDRPTGSYGYTF. Here the CDR3 DNA reads TGTGCCAGCAGGGACCGGCCGACAGGGAGCTATGGCTACACCTTC.

V gene TRBV5-8 combines with J gene TRBJ1-2, with D possibly matching TRBD1 (5 bases). CDR1 SGHTS and CDR2 YDEGEE come from the germline V gene. This CDR3 region has 16 residues. The ends were cut back, 2 bases at V and 8 bases at J, with 22 bases in the middle. The CDR3 sequence is CASSFGGDPVFGGYTF. The CDR3 coding sequence is TGTGCCAGCAGCTTCGGAGGGGACCCGGTCTTTGGGGGCTACACCTTC.

This rearrangement joins TRBV6-5 to TRBJ2-5, with 9 bases fitting TRBD1. The tail of the sequence fits TRBJ2-7 better, so the J call may be wrong. CDR1 MNHEY and CDR2 SVGAGI come from the germline V gene. This CDR3 region has 15 residues. CDR3 nucleotide sequence: TGTGCCAGCAGTTACGTAGGGACAGGGTCCTACGAGCAGTACTTC. It specifies CASSYVGTGSYEQYF.

The chain links TRBV30 to TRBJ2-5; 8 bases are shared with TRBD1. Germline V CDR1 and CDR2: GTSNPN, SVGIG (reference sequence). The length of the CDR3 is 13 residues. V gave up 5 bases and J gave up 5 bases; unmatched junction bases: 7. The CDR3 DNA follows: TGTGCCTGGGTTGGACAGGGAGGCGAGACCCAGTACTTC. Translated, it gives CAWVGQGGETQYF.

The V call is TRBV5-1, the J call TRBJ2-7; 15 positions match TRBD2. The J segment lost 7 bases and the V segment lost 4 bases, leaving 6 bases of the junction unmatched. This CDR3 spans 15 amino acids. CDR1 SGHRS and CDR2 YFSETQ come from the germline V gene. CDR3: CASSRGTSGRLEQYF. The CDR3 DNA sequence: TGCGCCAGCAGCCGAGGGACTAGCGGGAGGCTTGAGCAGTACTTC.

The rearrangement links TRBV18 to TRBJ2-7, with D perhaps TRBD2 (6 bases). The germline V gene has CDR1 KGHSH and CDR2 LQKENI. The V gene lost 8 bases and the J gene lost 2 bases, with 16 bases spanning the gap. CDR3 length equals 14 residues. The CDR3 region is CASTAGTGAYEQYF. DNA of the CDR3: TGTGCCAGCACAGCCGGGACGGGGGCCTACGAGCAGTACTTC.

The genes are TRBV18 and TRBJ2-1, with D hard to call. The V and J ends lost 2 bases and 3 bases respectively, with 8 bases between them. The CDR3 covers 14 residues. The germline V gene encodes CDR1 KGHSH and CDR2 LQKENI. The CDR3 loop reads CASSPSSHYNEQFF. In nucleotides, the CDR3 is TGTGCCAGCTCACCATCCAGTCACTACAATGAGCAGTTCTTC.

The count of this clone is one. In DNA, the CDR3 is TGTGCCAGCAGCTTAGTTCCCCTAGCGGGAGTGAGCGCCGGGGAGCTGTTTTTT. It codes for CASSLVPLAGVSAGELFF. The chain couples TRBV13 to TRBJ2-2; TRBD2 matches at 10 bases. Germline lookup yields CDR1 PRHDT and CDR2 FYEKMQ (reference sequence). The junction had 11 bases not matched to a gene; V was cut back by 1 base and J by 6 bases. There are 18 residues in the CDR3.

The J gene is TRBJ1-1, the V gene TRBV28; 9 nucleotides match TRBD1. The CDR3 consists of 15 residues. V lost 5 bases, J lost 3 bases, and 7 bases stayed unmatched. Germline V gives CDR1 MDHEN, CDR2 SYDVKM. The CDR3 region has the DNA TGTGCCAGCAGTCAGGACAGGGGTCGGGACACTGAAGCTTTCTTT. Residues: CASSQDRGRDTEAFF.

The J gene is TRBJ2-1, the V gene TRBV5-6; D unresolved. The V and J ends lost 1 base and 9 bases respectively, with 14 bases between them. The CDR3 is made up of 14 amino acids. The germline V gene has CDR1 SGHDT and CDR2 YYEEEE. The CDR3 sequence is CASSLRTVSREQFF. CDR3 coding DNA: TGTGCCAGCAGCTTGCGGACGGTGTCCCGTGAGCAGTTCTTC.

The J gene is TRBJ1-1, the V gene TRBV18, with TRBD1 matching over 7 bases. The CDR3 has 16 residues. V gave up 3 bases and J gave up 4 bases; unmatched junction bases: 11. Germline assignment: CDR1 KGHSH and CDR2 LQKENI. Here the CDR3 reads CASSPQGRDSGTEAFF. Here the CDR3 DNA reads TGTGCCAGCTCACCGCAAGGACGGGACAGCGGCACTGAAGCTTTCTTT.

V gene TRBV29-1 combines with J gene TRBJ2-1; D unresolved. Germline V gives CDR1 SQVTM, CDR2 ANQGSEA. Trimming removed 3 bases from V and 9 bases from J, with 12 bases in between. The CDR3 spans 12 residues. The CDR3 here is CSVEPPPGEQFF. CDR3 in DNA: TGCAGCGTTGAGCCCCCCCCCGGTGAGCAGTTCTTC.

The CDR3 protein is CASSLLETGASYEQYF. In nucleotides, the CDR3 is TGTGCCAGCAGCTTATTGGAGACAGGAGCTTCCTACGAGCAGTACTTC. The chain is built from TRBV7-9 and TRBJ2-7; D is perhaps TRBD1 (6 bases). Germline CDR1 SEHNR, CDR2 FQNEAQ (reference sequence). Deletions cut 2 bases from V and 1 base from J, with 15 bases between. The CDR3 sequence is 16 residues long.

The chain combines TRBV6-1 with TRBJ2-7, with D possibly matching TRBD2 (6 bases). The CDR3 spans 14 residues. CDR1 and CDR2 (germline): MNHNS, SASEGT. V lost 4 bases and J lost 0, with 10 bases in between. This CDR3 reads CASSAGRSSYEQYF. The CDR3 DNA sequence: TGTGCCAGCAGTGCAGGGAGGAGCTCCTACGAGCAGTACTTC.

This clone was seen just once. This chain links TRBV7-2 with TRBJ2-7, with 8 nucleotides matching TRBD2. The CDR3 is 15 residues long. V trimming: 5 bases; J trimming: 5 bases; junction bases outside the gene matches: 11. Germline values: CDR1 SGHTA, CDR2 FQGNSA. The CDR3 loop reads CASSPAGEPQHEQYF. In DNA form, the CDR3 reads TGTGCCAGCAGCCCAGCGGGAGAGCCCCAGCACGAGCAGTACTTC.

The chain employs TRBV2 and TRBJ1-2, with D maybe TRBD1 (6 bases). Trimming shortened V by 6 bases and J by 5 bases, and 16 bases separated the two germline ends. The CDR3 loop spans 14 amino acids. Germline loops: CDR1 SNHLY, CDR2 FYNNEI. CDR3 in amino acids: CASSVRGGVYGYTF. CDR3 nucleotides: TGTGCCAGCAGCGTGCGAGGGGGGGTTTATGGCTACACCTTC.

The rearrangement joins TRBV28 to TRBJ2-1; TRBD2 aligns across 10 bases. The CDR3 spans 17 residues. V trimming: 5 bases; J trimming: 4 bases; junction bases outside the gene matches: 11. Per germline, CDR1 MDHEN and CDR2 SYDVKM. The CDR3 DNA sequence: TGTGCCAGCAGTGCGTCCTTACTAGCGGGAAAATACAATGAGCAGTTCTTC. Encoded protein: CASSASLLAGKYNEQFF.

The genes are TRBV6-5 and TRBJ1-2; D not certain. Trimming took 6 bases from V and 2 from J, leaving 13 bases between them. In germline, CDR1 is MNHEY, CDR2 SVGAGI. The CDR3 totals 14 residues. The CDR3 DNA reads as TGTGCCAGCAGCCCAGGAGGACGGAACTATGGCTACACCTTC. Translation gives CASSPGGRNYGYTF.

The rearrangement links TRBV19 to TRBJ2-5; the D gene is possibly TRBD2 (5 bases). The CDR3 totals 14 residues. Germline V lookup: CDR1 LNHDA, CDR2 SQIVND (reference sequence). Trimming took off 4 bases at V and 3 bases at J, with 12 bases between the two ends. The CDR3 bases are TGTGCCAGTAGTACTAGCATTACCAAAGAGACCCAGTACTTC. Its protein product is CASSTSITKETQYF.

CDR3 amino acids: CASSFYGRGSTDTQYF. The DNA of the CDR3 is TGTGCCAGCAGTTTTTATGGCAGGGGGAGCACAGATACGCAGTATTTT. The chain joins TRBV28 to TRBJ2-3; 7 bases are a match to TRBD1. Germline loops: CDR1 MDHEN, CDR2 SYDVKM. The CDR3 extends over 16 amino acids. J gave up 0 bases and V 3 bases, and 6 bases lay outside the gene matches.

As concerns this clone: Additional DNA sequences in this sample encode the identical CDR3. The chain links TRBV20-1 to TRBJ2-7; TRBD2 agrees at 7 bases. This CDR3 contains 11 residues. Unmatched junction bases numbered 5, after V lost 3 bases and J lost 9 bases. The germline CDR1 and CDR2 sequences are DFQATT and SNEGSKA (reference sequence). The CDR3 loop is CSARGGEGQYF. CDR3 sequence (DNA): TGCAGTGCTAGGGGGGGGGAGGGGCAGTACTTC.

V usage is TRBV11-2 and J usage is TRBJ2-7; no clear D gene. Trimming left V 5 bases short and J 2 bases short, with 16 bases between. Germline V gene lookup returns CDR1 SGHAT and CDR2 FQNNGV. The CDR3 sequence is 15 residues long. The CDR3 protein is CASSVELHTTYEQYF. The CDR3 DNA reads TGTGCCAGCAGCGTCGAACTTCACACCACCTACGAGCAGTACTTC.